This passage covers 22 T cell receptor beta chains from one sample sequenced in a study of blood T cell repertoires in COVID-19. Measured with immunoSEQ multiplex PCR; TCRdb has only the in-frame clones, and not every one. The sample holds some 180,000 clones, roughly 88% seen once. Material for sequencing was peripheral blood. The source of these receptors is a human donor in a cohort sampled during active COVID-19.

This chain uses TRBV2 with TRBJ2-7; D ambiguous. Germline-derived CDR1 and CDR2 are SNHLY and FYNNEI. V gave up 7 bases and J gave up 2 bases, with 18 bases separating them. The CDR3 contains 15 residues. The CDR3 sequence: CASTDIGGITYEQYF. The DNA of the CDR3 is TGTGCCAGCACCGATATTGGCGGAATAACCTACGAGCAGTACTTC. Complete variable domain (other parts from reference TRBV2 and TRBJ2-7): EPEVTQTPSHQVTQMGQEVILRCVPISNHLYFYWYRQILGQKVEFLVSFYNNEISEKSEIFDDQFSVERPDGSNFTLKIRSTKLEDSAMYFCASTDIGGITYEQYFGPGTRLTVT.

The chain employs TRBV28 and TRBJ2-5, with D maybe TRBD1 (6 bases). This CDR3 spans 14 amino acids. V was cut by 6 bases and J by 4 bases, with 15 bases left in between. The germline V gene has CDR1 MDHEN and CDR2 SYDVKM. In DNA, the CDR3 is TGTGCCAGCAGGTTACCTCTAGGGGGAGAGACCCAGTACTTC. Translation: CASRLPLGGETQYF.

The V gene is TRBV7-2, the J gene TRBJ2-3; D possibly corresponds to TRBD1 (6 bases). V was clipped by 0 bases and J by 8 bases, with 30 bases between them. The CDR3 totals 20 residues. Germline values: CDR1 SGHTA, CDR2 FQGNSA. CDR3 bases: TGTGCCAGCAGCTTAGCGGCTAGTCTAATAGGTGGGGCCGCACAGGGTACGCAGTATTTT. Amino acid sequence: CASSLAASLIGGAAQGTQYF.

The V and J genes are TRBV29-1 and TRBJ2-3; D is possibly TRBD1 (6 bases). The CDR3 spans 17 residues. Germline CDR1 SQVTM, CDR2 ANQGSEA. V dropped 4 bases and J dropped 2 bases, with 22 bases sitting between them. CDR3 in DNA: TGCAGCGTTGCCGGTTCTGGGCAGGGGCAAATCACAGATACGCAGTATTTT. Its protein is CSVAGSGQGQITDTQYF.

The chain recombines TRBV28 with TRBJ1-5; D may be TRBD1 (5 bases). V was clipped by 5 bases and J by 0 bases, with 11 bases between them. This CDR3 spans 15 amino acids. Germline values: CDR1 MDHEN, CDR2 SYDVKM. The CDR3 loop is CASSLNRYSNQPQHF. Written as DNA, the CDR3 is TGTGCCAGCAGTCTGAACAGGTATAGCAATCAGCCCCAGCATTTT.

V is TRBV5-1 and J is TRBJ2-3, with 10 bases aligning to TRBD2. Trimming at V came to 3 bases and at J to 4 bases, leaving 5 bases not matched to a gene. The CDR3 is 15 residues long. Per germline, CDR1 SGHRS and CDR2 YFSETQ. In nucleotides, the CDR3 is TGCGCCAGCAGCTCCTGGACTAGCGGTTCAGATACGCAGTATTTT. Its translation: CASSSWTSGSDTQYF.

This clone is a singleton in its sample. This chain joins TRBV11-2 and TRBJ1-1, with D unclear. Trimming stripped 3 bases from V and 1 base from J, with 3 bases between. The CDR3 contains 12 residues. Per germline, CDR1 SGHAT and CDR2 FQNNGV. The CDR3 loop is CASSFQNTEAFF. The CDR3, as DNA: TGTGCCAGCAGCTTCCAGAACACTGAAGCTTTCTTT. Looking up the rest from reference TRBV11-2 and TRBJ1-1 gives the full variable domain: EAGVAQSPRYKIIEKRQSVAFWCNPISGHATLYWYQQILGQGPKLLIQFQNNGVVDDSQLPKDRFSAERLKGVDSTLKIQPAKLEDSAVYLCASSFQNTEAFFGQGTRLTVV.

The V gene is TRBV6-2 or TRBV6-3, the J gene TRBJ1-5; D may be TRBD1 (5 bases). The V and J ends lost 5 bases and 7 bases respectively, with 12 bases between them. The CDR3 has 13 amino acids. Germline CDR1 MNHEY, CDR2 SVGEGT. The CDR3 loop reads CASSTGGGQPQHF. In DNA form, the CDR3 reads TGTGCCAGCAGTACCGGGGGGGGGCAGCCCCAGCATTTT.

The chain uses TRBV18 and TRBJ1-1; D gene uncertain. V was cut by 3 bases and J by 4 bases, with 12 bases left in between. Germline V gene lookup returns CDR1 KGHSH and CDR2 LQKENI. The length of the CDR3 is 14 residues. CDR3 DNA sequence: TGTGCCAGCTCACCGGAGGGTGGGTTCACTGAAGCTTTCTTT. It yields the protein CASSPEGGFTEAFF.

The DNA of the CDR3 is TGTGCCAGCAGTCGACAGGGGCCCAACTCTGGAAACACCATATATTTT. Its protein is CASSRQGPNSGNTIYF. The genes are TRBV14 and TRBJ1-3, with TRBD1 identical over 8 bases. The CDR3 contains 16 residues. Germline trimming cut 6 bases from V and 0 bases from J; bases unmatched to any gene: 7. CDR1 is SGHDN, CDR2 FVKESK, per germline. The full variable domain, with the rest looked up from reference TRBV14 and TRBJ1-3, is EAGVTQFPSHSVIEKGQTVTLRCDPISGHDNLYWYRRVMGKEIKFLLHFVKESKQDESGMPNNRFLAERTGGTYSTLKVQPAELEDSGVYFCASSRQGPNSGNTIYFGEGSWLTVV.

V usage is TRBV5-5 and J usage is TRBJ2-7, with D possibly matching TRBD1 (6 bases). V was trimmed by 6 bases and J by 3 bases, leaving 19 bases between them. This CDR3 region has 15 residues. Germline lookup yields CDR1 SGHKS and CDR2 YYEKEE (reference sequence). For the CDR3, the DNA is TGTGCCAGCACCTGGGCCCTTGGGACAAACTACGAGCAGTACTTC. This codes for CASTWALGTNYEQYF.

This chain connects TRBV27 to TRBJ2-5, with 7 bases lining up with TRBD2. This CDR3 comprises 13 residues. The J segment lost 5 bases and the V segment lost 2 bases, leaving 2 bases of the junction unmatched. Germline V gene sequence: CDR1 MNHEY, CDR2 SMNVEV (reference sequence). DNA of the CDR3: TGTGCCAGCAGTTTACTGGGGGGGGAGACCCAGTACTTC. This sequence encodes CASSLLGGETQYF.

The V call is TRBV10-3, the J call TRBJ2-3; 10 nucleotides agree with TRBD2. CDR1 and CDR2 (germline): ENHRY, SYGVKD. V was pared by 3 bases and J by 4 bases, with 7 bases of the junction left unmatched. The CDR3 is 16 residues long. CDR3 protein: CAISDSSGSWADTQYF. CDR3 nucleotide sequence: TGTGCCATCAGTGACTCTAGCGGGAGTTGGGCAGATACGCAGTATTTT.

The chain couples TRBV7-2 to TRBJ1-4, with TRBD1 matching 7 bases. Looked up from germline, CDR1 is SGHTA and CDR2 is FQGNSA. There are 18 residues in the CDR3. V shed 1 base and J 3 bases; nucleotides not matched to a gene: 11. CDR3 sequence (DNA): TGTGCCAGCAGCTTAGTTTTAGTTAGGGGGCGCTCTAATGAAAAACTGTTTTTT. This codes for CASSLVLVRGRSNEKLFF.

This sequence joins TRBV6-5 and TRBJ1-6, with D tentatively TRBD1 (6 bases). V gave up 7 bases and J gave up 0 bases, with 10 bases separating them. CDR3 size: 15 residues. The germline gives CDR1 MNHEY, CDR2 SVGAGI. The CDR3 reads CASKGTLSYNSPLHF. DNA for the CDR3: TGTGCCAGCAAGGGGACACTCTCCTATAATTCACCCCTCCACTTT.

CDR3: CASSLYGSGGFDGYTF. CDR3 nucleotide sequence: TGTGCCAGCAGCCTCTACGGCTCAGGGGGCTTTGATGGCTACACCTTC. This sequence joins TRBV5-6 and TRBJ1-2; 8 bases line up with TRBD1. CDR3 size: 16 residues. Germline values: CDR1 SGHDT, CDR2 YYEEEE. Trimming took 4 bases from V and 6 from J; bases not matched to a gene: 14.

The J gene is TRBJ2-7, the V gene TRBV5-6; 10 bases fit TRBD2. From germline, CDR1 is SGHDT and CDR2 YYEEEE. V lost 4 bases and J lost 2; bases outside the gene matches: 6. The CDR3 consists of 15 residues. CDR3 coding DNA: TGTGCCAGCAGCGAAGGACTAGCGGAGGCCTACGAGCAGTACTTC. It yields the protein CASSEGLAEAYEQYF.

This sequence joins TRBV18 and TRBJ1-1; D might be TRBD1 (5 bases). Trimming stripped 1 base from V and 4 bases from J, with 16 bases between. CDR1 and CDR2 (germline): KGHSH, LQKENI. The CDR3 totals 16 residues. As DNA, the CDR3 is TGTGCCAGCTCACCACATGACGTGGGGCGCGGCACTGAAGCTTTCTTT. It is translated as CASSPHDVGRGTEAFF.

The V and J genes are TRBV2 and TRBJ2-1, with TRBD1 identical over 9 bases. CDR3 length: 17 residues. Losses at the gene ends were 8 bases for V and 0 bases for J; bases not matched to a gene: 11. Germline V gene lookup returns CDR1 SNHLY and CDR2 FYNNEI. The chain's CDR3 is CASRDRAIPSSYNEQFF. In DNA, the CDR3 is TGTGCCAGCCGGGACAGGGCAATCCCAAGCTCCTACAATGAGCAGTTCTTC.

This CDR3 reads CATSRPDNEQFF. The CDR3 DNA follows: TGTGCCACCAGCAGGCCAGACAATGAGCAGTTCTTC. The rearrangement links TRBV15 to TRBJ2-1; no firm D call. CDR3 length: 12 residues. Per the germline V gene, CDR1 is LNHNV and CDR2 is YYDKDF (reference sequence). V dropped 3 bases and J dropped 5 bases, with 5 bases sitting between them.

The chain joins TRBV9 to TRBJ1-1; D is ambiguous. CDR1 is SGDLS, CDR2 YYNGEE, per germline. The CDR3 is 15 residues long. The V gene lost 4 bases and the J gene lost 1 base, with 14 bases spanning the gap. As DNA, the CDR3 is TGTGCCAGCAGCCCCCGTCTAGCAACGAACACTGAAGCTTTCTTT. Its protein is CASSPRLATNTEAFF.

The V call is TRBV13, the J call TRBJ2-7, with D hard to call. The V gene lost 0 bases and the J gene lost 2 bases, with 8 bases spanning the gap. The length of the CDR3 is 14 residues. Germline assignment: CDR1 PRHDT and CDR2 FYEKMQ (reference sequence). CDR3 sequence: CASSLGTPTYEQYF. The CDR3 DNA sequence: TGTGCCAGCAGCTTAGGGACACCTACCTACGAGCAGTACTTC.